These T cell receptor beta chains were read from a single sample in a study of Ad26.COV2.S vaccination and SARS-CoV-2 variants. TCRdb keeps only in-frame clones here, not all; method: immunoSEQ multiplex PCR. The profile covers 350,000 to 500,000 clones, with less than 95% appearing a single time and less than 4.5% taken by the ten largest. The material sequenced was peripheral blood, taken in a trial of Ad26.COV2.S vaccine versus placebo. The receptors stem from a person between 18 and 65 years old who received the Ad26.COV2.S COVID-19 vaccine or a placebo. Both conserved end residues are part of each CDR3. The D gene is left open where the match is weak. Clone size appears in some rows only: once, few, many, or a class for an expanded clone.

clone size | J gene | V gene | D gene | CDR3 DNA | CDR3 protein
. | TRBJ2-5 | TRBV7-2 | . | TGTGCCAGCAGCTTAGCCCCACCGGTGGAGACCCAGTACTTC | CASSLAPPVETQYF
. | TRBJ2-2 | TRBV28 | . | TGTGCCAGCAGTTCCCCCGGGGGACACAACACCGGGGAGCTGTTTTTT | CASSSPGGHNTGELFF
. | TRBJ2-1 | TRBV5-1 | TRBD1 | TGCGCCAGCAGCTTGGCCGGGACAGCTTACAATGAGCAGTTCTTC | CASSLAGTAYNEQFF
once | TRBJ2-7 | TRBV20-1 | . | TGCAGTGCTAGTCGTCTAGACATCTTCTCCTACGAGCAGTACTTC | CSASRLDIFSYEQYF
. | TRBJ2-1 | TRBV28 | . | TGTGCCATCATGAGCGGCCGCTCCTACAATGAGCAGTTCTTC | CAIMSGRSYNEQFF
. | TRBJ1-2 | TRBV5-1 | . | TGCGCCAGCAGCTTAGGCTATTCTAACTATGGCTACACCTTC | CASSLGYSNYGYTF
. | TRBJ2-7 | TRBV6-6 | TRBD1 | TGTGCCAGCAGCCCCGGGACAGGGTACCACGAGCAGTACTTC | CASSPGTGYHEQYF
. | TRBJ2-5 | TRBV6-1 | TRBD1 | TGTGCCAGCAGTGAAGGTGTAGGACAGGGTACAGAGACCCAGTACTTC | CASSEGVGQGTETQYF
. | TRBJ2-2 | TRBV27 | TRBD2 | TGTGCCAGCTCCGAGTGGGGGGGACTAGCGACCGGGGAGCTGTTTTTT | CASSEWGGLATGELFF
. | TRBJ2-3 | TRBV28 | . | TGTGCCAGCAGTGCGGTGGGAGAGGGCACAGATACGCAGTATTTT | CASSAVGEGTDTQYF
. | TRBJ2-1 | TRBV7-9 | . | TGTGCCAGCAGTCCTATTAGCAATGAGCAGTTCTTC | CASSPISNEQFF
. | TRBJ1-6 | TRBV2 | . | TGTGCCAGCAGTGATGCAGGGGAGTATAATTCACCCCTCCACTTT | CASSDAGEYNSPLHF
. | TRBJ1-4 | TRBV5-4 | TRBD1 | TGTGCCAGCAGCTTGGAGACAGGGAACGAAAAACTGTTTTTT | CASSLETGNEKLFF
few | TRBJ2-7 | TRBV28 | . | TGTGCCAGCAGTATGGGCGGGAACTACGAGCAGTACTTC | CASSMGGNYEQYF
once | TRBJ2-7 | TRBV6-2/TRBV6-3 | TRBD2 | TGTGCCAGCAGCGGGCGGGAGGGGTACGAGCAGTACTTC | CASSGREGYEQYF
. | TRBJ2-3 | TRBV28 | . | TGTGCCAGCAGTACCACGGGGCAACTAGGGGATACGCAGTATTTT | CASSTTGQLGDTQYF
. | TRBJ1-4 | TRBV6-6 | . | TGTGCCAGCAGTTACGGGCAGACTAATGAAAAACTGTTTTTT | CASSYGQTNEKLFF
. | TRBJ2-2 | TRBV15 | . | TGTGCCACCAGCAGAGATTGGGAAACCGGGGAGCTGTTTTTT | CATSRDWETGELFF
. | TRBJ2-7 | TRBV19 | TRBD1 | TGTGCCAGTAGTAGGGACAGGGGGGACGAGCAGTACTTC | CASSRDRGDEQYF
. | TRBJ1-4 | TRBV24-1 | . | TGTGCCACCAGTGATCCACGAGGGACCGATAATGAAAAACTGTTTTTT | CATSDPRGTDNEKLFF
. | TRBJ2-2 | TRBV19 | . | TGTGCCAGTAGTATAGGGGTCCACACCGGGGAGCTGTTTTTT | CASSIGVHTGELFF
. | TRBJ2-5 | TRBV5-4 | TRBD1 | TGTGCCAGCAGCTTGGCCAGGGGTGGACAGGGGGAGACCCAGTACTTC | CASSLARGGQGETQYF
once | TRBJ1-2 | TRBV7-9 | . | TGTGCCAGCAGCTCCCCACAGGGTCGCTACACCTTC | CASSSPQGRYTF
. | TRBJ2-7 | TRBV28 | TRBD1 | TGTGCCAGCAGTTCGCCGGGACAGGGAAACGAGCAGTACTTC | CASSSPGQGNEQYF
. | TRBJ2-5 | TRBV3-1/TRBV3-2 | . | TGTGCCAGCAGCTGGGGGCAAGAGACCCAGTACTTC | CASSWGQETQYF
. | TRBJ1-3 | TRBV6-4 | TRBD1 | TGTGCCAGCAACAGGACAGGGGCGGTTAAAGGAAACACCATATATTTT | CASNRTGAVKGNTIYF
once | TRBJ2-7 | TRBV30 | . | TGTGCCTGGAAGTTCACAGCCCTCGGCGAGCAGTACTTC | CAWKFTALGEQYF
. | TRBJ2-5 | TRBV28 | TRBD2 | TGTGCCAGCAGTCCCACTAGCGGGAGGCTTCAAGAGACCCAGTACTTC | CASSPTSGRLQETQYF
. | TRBJ2-7 | TRBV28 | . | TGTGCCAGCAGTTTACGACAGGTCCACGAGCAGTACTTC | CASSLRQVHEQYF
. | TRBJ1-5 | TRBV4-1 | . | TGCGCCAGCAGCCAAGACGGCCTAATCAATCAGCCCCAGCATTTT | CASSQDGLINQPQHF
once | TRBJ2-1 | TRBV9 | . | TGTGCCAGCAGCGTAATACCCGACAATGAGCAGTTCTTC | CASSVIPDNEQFF